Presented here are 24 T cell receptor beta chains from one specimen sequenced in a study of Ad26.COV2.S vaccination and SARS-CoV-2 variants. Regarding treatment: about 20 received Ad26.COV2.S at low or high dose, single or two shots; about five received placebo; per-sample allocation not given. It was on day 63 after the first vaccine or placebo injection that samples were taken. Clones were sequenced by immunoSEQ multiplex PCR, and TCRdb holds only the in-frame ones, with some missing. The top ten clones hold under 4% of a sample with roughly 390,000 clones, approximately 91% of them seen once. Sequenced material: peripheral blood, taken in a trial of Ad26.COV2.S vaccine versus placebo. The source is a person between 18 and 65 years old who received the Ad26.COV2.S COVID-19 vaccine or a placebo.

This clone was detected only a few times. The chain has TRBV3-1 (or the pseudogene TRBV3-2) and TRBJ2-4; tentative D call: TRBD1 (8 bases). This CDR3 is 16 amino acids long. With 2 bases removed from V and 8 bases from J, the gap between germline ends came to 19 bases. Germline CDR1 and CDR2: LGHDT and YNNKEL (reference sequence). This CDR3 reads CASSQQKTGGGDIQYF. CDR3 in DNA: TGTGCCAGCAGCCAACAAAAAACAGGGGGAGGGGACATTCAGTACTTC.

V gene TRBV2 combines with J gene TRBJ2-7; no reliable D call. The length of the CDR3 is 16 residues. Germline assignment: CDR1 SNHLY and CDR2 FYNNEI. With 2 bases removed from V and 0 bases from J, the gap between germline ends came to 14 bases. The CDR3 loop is CASSELLGQLSYEQYF. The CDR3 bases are TGTGCCAGCAGTGAATTGTTAGGGCAACTCTCCTACGAGCAGTACTTC.

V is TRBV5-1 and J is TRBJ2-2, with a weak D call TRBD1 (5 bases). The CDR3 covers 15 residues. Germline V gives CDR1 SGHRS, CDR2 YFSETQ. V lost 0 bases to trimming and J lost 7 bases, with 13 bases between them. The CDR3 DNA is TGCGCCAGCAGCTTGGACAGGTCGGAAAGCGGGGAGCTGTTTTTT. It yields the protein CASSLDRSESGELFF.

The CDR3 sequence: CASRGTDRGFSNQPQHF. DNA for the CDR3: TGTGCCAGCAGGGGGACGGACAGGGGGTTTAGCAATCAGCCCCAGCATTTT. The chain combines TRBV2 with TRBJ1-5; 10 bases are shared with TRBD1. This CDR3 is built from 17 residues. V trimming: 6 bases; J trimming: 0 bases; junction bases outside the gene matches: 8. CDR1 and CDR2 from the germline V gene are SNHLY and FYNNEI.

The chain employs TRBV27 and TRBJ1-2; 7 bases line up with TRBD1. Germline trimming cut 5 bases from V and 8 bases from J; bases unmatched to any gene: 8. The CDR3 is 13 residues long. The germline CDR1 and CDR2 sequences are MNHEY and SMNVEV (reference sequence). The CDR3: CASSLEYRGGYTF. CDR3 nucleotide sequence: TGTGCCAGCAGTCTTGAGTACAGGGGCGGCTACACCTTC.

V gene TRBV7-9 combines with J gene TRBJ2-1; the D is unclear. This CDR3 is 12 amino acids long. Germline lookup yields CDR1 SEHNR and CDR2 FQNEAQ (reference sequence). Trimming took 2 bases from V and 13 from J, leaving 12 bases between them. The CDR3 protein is CASSLTTASQFF. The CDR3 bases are TGTGCCAGCAGCTTAACCACAGCGAGTCAGTTCTTC.

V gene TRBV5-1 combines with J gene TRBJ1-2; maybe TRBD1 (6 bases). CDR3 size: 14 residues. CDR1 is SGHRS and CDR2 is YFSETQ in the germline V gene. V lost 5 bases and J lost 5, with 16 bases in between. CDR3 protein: CASRVAGDLYGYTF. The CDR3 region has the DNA TGCGCCAGCAGGGTGGCAGGGGACTTATATGGCTACACCTTC.

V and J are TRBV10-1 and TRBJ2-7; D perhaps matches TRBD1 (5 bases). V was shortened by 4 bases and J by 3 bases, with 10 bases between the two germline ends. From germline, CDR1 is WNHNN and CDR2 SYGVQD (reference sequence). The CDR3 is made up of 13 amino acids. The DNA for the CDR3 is TGCGCCAGCAGTGGACAGAACCGCTACGAGCAGTACTTC. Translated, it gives CASSGQNRYEQYF.

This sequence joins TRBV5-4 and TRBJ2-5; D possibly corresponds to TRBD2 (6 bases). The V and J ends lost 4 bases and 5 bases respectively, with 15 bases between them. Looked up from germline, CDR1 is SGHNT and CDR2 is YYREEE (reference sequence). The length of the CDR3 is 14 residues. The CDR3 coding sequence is TGTGCCAGCAGCCCGACGGGACGGGGGGAGACCCAGTACTTC. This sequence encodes CASSPTGRGETQYF.

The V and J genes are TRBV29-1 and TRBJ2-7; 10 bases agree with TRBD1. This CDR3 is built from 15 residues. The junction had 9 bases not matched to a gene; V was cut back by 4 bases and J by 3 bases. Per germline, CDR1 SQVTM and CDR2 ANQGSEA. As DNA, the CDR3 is TGCAGCGTTGGATTATGGGACAGGGGCAACTACGAGCAGTACTTC. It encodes CSVGLWDRGNYEQYF.

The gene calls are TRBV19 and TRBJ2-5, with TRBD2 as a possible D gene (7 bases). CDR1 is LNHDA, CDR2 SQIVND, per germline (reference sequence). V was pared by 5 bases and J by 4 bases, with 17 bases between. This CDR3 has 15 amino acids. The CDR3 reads CASSFVGGPPETQYF. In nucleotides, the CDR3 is TGTGCCAGTAGTTTTGTGGGGGGGCCCCCAGAGACCCAGTACTTC. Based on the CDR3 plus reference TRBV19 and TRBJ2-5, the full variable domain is DGGITQSPKYLFRKEGQNVTLSCEQNLNHDAMYWYRQDPGQGLRLIYYSQIVNDFQKGDIAEGYSVSREKKESFPLTVTSAQKNPTAFYLCASSFVGGPPETQYFGPGTRLLVL.

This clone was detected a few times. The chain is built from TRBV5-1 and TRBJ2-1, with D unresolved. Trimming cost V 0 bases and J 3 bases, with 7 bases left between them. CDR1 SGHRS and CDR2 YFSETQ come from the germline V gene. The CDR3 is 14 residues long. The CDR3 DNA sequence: TGCGCCAGCAGCTTGGATGTTGACTACAATGAGCAGTTCTTC. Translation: CASSLDVDYNEQFF.

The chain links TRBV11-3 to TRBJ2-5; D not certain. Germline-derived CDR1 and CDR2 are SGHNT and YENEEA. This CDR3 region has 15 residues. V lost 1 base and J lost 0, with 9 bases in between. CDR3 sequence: CASSLGGMNQETQYF. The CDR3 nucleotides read TGTGCCAGCAGCTTAGGGGGTATGAACCAAGAGACCCAGTACTTC.

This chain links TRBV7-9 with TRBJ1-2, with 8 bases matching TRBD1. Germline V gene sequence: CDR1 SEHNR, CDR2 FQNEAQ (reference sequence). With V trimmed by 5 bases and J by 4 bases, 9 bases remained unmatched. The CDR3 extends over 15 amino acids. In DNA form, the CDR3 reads TGTGCCAGCAGCCCCTCGACAGGGGTGACCTATGGCTACACCTTC. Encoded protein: CASSPSTGVTYGYTF.

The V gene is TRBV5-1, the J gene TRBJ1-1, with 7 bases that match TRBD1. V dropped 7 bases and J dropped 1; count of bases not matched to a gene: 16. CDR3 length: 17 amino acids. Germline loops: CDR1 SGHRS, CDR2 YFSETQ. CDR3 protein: CASRSGGGRSRNTEAFF. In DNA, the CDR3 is TGCGCCAGCCGCTCTGGAGGGGGCAGGTCGAGGAACACTGAAGCTTTCTTT.

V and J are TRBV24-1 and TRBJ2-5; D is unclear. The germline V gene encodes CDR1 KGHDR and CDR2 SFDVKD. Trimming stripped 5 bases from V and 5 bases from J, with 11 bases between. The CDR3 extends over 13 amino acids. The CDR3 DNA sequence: TGTGCCACCAGTGCGGCCGCCTCGGAGACCCAGTACTTC. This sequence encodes CATSAAASETQYF.

The DNA of the CDR3 is TGTGCCAGTAGTCCCTCCCGACAGGGGGTTAGGGAGCTGTTTTTT. Its protein product is CASSPSRQGVRELFF. The rearrangement joins TRBV19 to TRBJ2-2; 9 bases match TRBD1. This CDR3 region has 15 residues. The V segment lost 5 bases and the J segment 9 bases; nucleotides outside the gene matches: 10. Germline CDR1 and CDR2: LNHDA and SQIVND (reference sequence). The complete variable domain, with remaining parts taken from reference TRBV19 and TRBJ2-2, reads DGGITQSPKYLFRKEGQNVTLSCEQNLNHDAMYWYRQDPGQGLRLIYYSQIVNDFQKGDIAEGYSVSREKKESFPLTVTSAQKNPTAFYLCASSPSRQGVRELFFGEGSRLTVL.

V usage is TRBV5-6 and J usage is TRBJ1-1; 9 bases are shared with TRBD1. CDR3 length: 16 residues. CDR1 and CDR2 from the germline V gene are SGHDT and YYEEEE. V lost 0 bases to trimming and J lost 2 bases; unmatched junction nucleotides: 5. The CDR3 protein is CASSLAGQGRNTEAFF. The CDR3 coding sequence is TGTGCCAGCAGCTTGGCAGGACAGGGGCGAAACACTGAAGCTTTCTTT.

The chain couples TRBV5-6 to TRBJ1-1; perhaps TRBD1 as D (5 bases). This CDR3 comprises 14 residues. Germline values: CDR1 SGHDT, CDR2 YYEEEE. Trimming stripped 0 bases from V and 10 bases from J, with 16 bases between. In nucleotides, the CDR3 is TGTGCCAGCAGCTTGGTTAAGAAGGGTGGGGCAGCTTTCTTT. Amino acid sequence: CASSLVKKGGAAFF.

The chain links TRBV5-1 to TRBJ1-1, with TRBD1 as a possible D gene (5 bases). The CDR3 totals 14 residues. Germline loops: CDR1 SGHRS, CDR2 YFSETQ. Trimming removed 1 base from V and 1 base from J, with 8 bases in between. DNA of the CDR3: TGCGCCAGCAGCTTGAGCCAGGGGAACACTGAAGCTTTCTTT. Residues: CASSLSQGNTEAFF. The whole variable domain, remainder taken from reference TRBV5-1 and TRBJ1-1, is KAGVTQTPRYLIKTRGQQVTLSCSPISGHRSVSWYQQTPGQGLQFLFEYFSETQRNKGNFPGRFSGRQFSNSRSEMNVSTLELGDSALYLCASSLSQGNTEAFFGQGTRLTVV.

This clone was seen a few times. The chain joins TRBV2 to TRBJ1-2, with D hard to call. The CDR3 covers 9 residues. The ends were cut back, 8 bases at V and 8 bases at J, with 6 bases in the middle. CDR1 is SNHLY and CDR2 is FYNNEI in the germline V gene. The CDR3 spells CASAGGYTF. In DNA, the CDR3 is TGTGCCAGCGCCGGCGGCTACACCTTC.

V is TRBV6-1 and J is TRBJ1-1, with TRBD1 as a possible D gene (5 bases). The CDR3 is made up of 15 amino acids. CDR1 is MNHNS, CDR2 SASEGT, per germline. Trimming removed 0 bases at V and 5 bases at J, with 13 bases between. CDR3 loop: CASSEAGTSLTEAFF. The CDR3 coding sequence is TGTGCCAGCAGTGAAGCAGGGACCTCTTTAACTGAAGCTTTCTTT.

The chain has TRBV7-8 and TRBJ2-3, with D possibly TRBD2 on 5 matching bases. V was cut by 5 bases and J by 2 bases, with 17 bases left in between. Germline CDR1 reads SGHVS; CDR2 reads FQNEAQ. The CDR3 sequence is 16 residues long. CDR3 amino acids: CASSPGIGWDTDTQYF. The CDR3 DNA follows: TGTGCCAGCAGCCCCGGGATTGGGTGGGACACAGATACGCAGTATTTT.

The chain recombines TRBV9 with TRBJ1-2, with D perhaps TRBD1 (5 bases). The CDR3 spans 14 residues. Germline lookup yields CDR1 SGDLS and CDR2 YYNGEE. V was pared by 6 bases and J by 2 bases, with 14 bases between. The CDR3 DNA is TGTGCCAGCAAAAGGGGCGAAGTAAACTATGGCTACACCTTC. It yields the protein CASKRGEVNYGYTF.